These 9 T cell receptor beta chains originate from one sample sequenced in a study of beta chain features in type 1 diabetes. Sequenced material consisted of expressed TCRB transcripts (all of the isolated RNA was reverse transcribed). Sequenced by immunoSEQ multiplex PCR; TCRdb stores in-frame clones only, minus some. The sample carries about 930,000 clones, 17% recorded once. The sample was naive CD4+ T cells from blood. The receptors here all came from a young woman in good health.

The chain joins TRBV18 to TRBJ2-4; D tentatively fits TRBD1 or TRBD2 (5 bases each). Trimming took 4 bases from V and 3 from J, leaving 10 bases between them. The germline gives CDR1 KGHSH, CDR2 LQKENI. The CDR3 is 14 amino acids. In DNA form, the CDR3 reads TGTGCCAGCTCACGGCAGGGAGACAAAAACATTCAGTACTTC. Its translation: CASSRQGDKNIQYF.

The chain is built from TRBV7-9 and TRBJ1-2; tentative D call: TRBD1 (5 bases). Germline CDR1 SEHNR, CDR2 FQNEAQ (reference sequence). V was cut by 4 bases and J by 7 bases, with 19 bases left in between. This CDR3 comprises 15 residues. The chain's CDR3 is CASSYAGTTFAGYTF. CDR3 nucleotide sequence: TGTGCCAGCAGCTACGCCGGGACTACGTTTGCTGGCTACACCTTC.

In the case of this clone: Different DNA sequences within this sample yield the same CDR3. The CDR3 DNA follows: TGTGCCTCGCGGCGGACTAGCGGCTCCTACGAGCAGTACTTC. It is translated as CASRRTSGSYEQYF. The chain is built from TRBV19 and TRBJ2-7; 10 bases agree with TRBD2. Germline V gene sequence: CDR1 LNHDA, CDR2 SQIVND (reference sequence). With V trimmed by 11 bases and J by 0 bases, 7 bases remained unmatched. This CDR3 is built from 14 residues.

V is TRBV2 and J is TRBJ2-5; no firm D call. This CDR3 has 14 residues. V lost 3 bases to trimming and J lost 2 bases, with 10 bases between them. Germline loops: CDR1 SNHLY, CDR2 FYNNEI. CDR3 region: CASSDRVPQETQYF. The CDR3 DNA reads as TGTGCCAGCAGTGACAGAGTTCCGCAAGAGACCCAGTACTTC.

The V and J genes are TRBV19 and TRBJ2-5; the D is unclear. V gave up 5 bases and J gave up 5 bases, with 6 bases separating them. CDR1 and CDR2 (germline): LNHDA, SQIVND (reference sequence). CDR3 length: 11 amino acids. CDR3 region: CASSSEETQYF. CDR3 bases: TGTGCCAGTAGTTCAGAGGAGACCCAGTACTTC.

This sequence joins TRBV7-2 and TRBJ2-1; D remains unclear. Germline V gene sequence: CDR1 SGHTA, CDR2 FQGNSA. This CDR3 comprises 15 residues. Trimming removed 5 bases from V and 0 bases from J, with 11 bases in between. The CDR3: CASSARRSSYNEQFF. For the CDR3, the DNA is TGTGCCAGCAGCGCCCGACGGAGCTCCTACAATGAGCAGTTCTTC.

The chain uses TRBV10-3 and TRBJ2-2; no reliable D call. V lost 0 bases and J 0 bases, leaving 8 bases between the germline ends. Germline V gives CDR1 ENHRY, CDR2 SYGVKD. The CDR3 spans 16 residues. CDR3 protein: CAISESVLPNTGELFF. The CDR3 DNA is TGTGCCATCAGTGAGTCGGTACTACCGAACACCGGGGAGCTGTTTTTT.

This clone has a handful of counts. The rearrangement joins TRBV29-1 to TRBJ1-4; D unresolved. Looked up from germline, CDR1 is SQVTM and CDR2 is ANQGSEA. V was shortened by 4 bases and J by 5 bases, with 14 bases between the two germline ends. The CDR3 has 14 residues. CDR3 in amino acids: CSVVSRRPNEKLFF. The CDR3 DNA sequence: TGCAGCGTTGTATCCCGACGCCCCAATGAAAAACTGTTTTTT.

There are a few counts of this clone. V and J are TRBV29-1 and TRBJ1-1; no clear D. Germline CDR1 and CDR2: SQVTM and ANQGSEA. The CDR3 has 14 amino acids. The V end lost 4 bases, the J end lost 0 bases, and 12 bases lay between the germline ends. The CDR3 is CSVAFRHLNTEAFF. CDR3 bases: TGCAGCGTTGCGTTTCGGCACTTGAACACTGAAGCTTTCTTT. Drawing the rest from reference TRBV29-1 and TRBJ1-1, the complete variable domain is SAVISQKPSRDICQRGTSLTIQCQVDSQVTMMFWYRQQPGQSLTLIATANQGSEATYESGFVIDKFPISRPNLTFSTLTVSNMSPEDSSIYLCSVAFRHLNTEAFFGQGTRLTVV.